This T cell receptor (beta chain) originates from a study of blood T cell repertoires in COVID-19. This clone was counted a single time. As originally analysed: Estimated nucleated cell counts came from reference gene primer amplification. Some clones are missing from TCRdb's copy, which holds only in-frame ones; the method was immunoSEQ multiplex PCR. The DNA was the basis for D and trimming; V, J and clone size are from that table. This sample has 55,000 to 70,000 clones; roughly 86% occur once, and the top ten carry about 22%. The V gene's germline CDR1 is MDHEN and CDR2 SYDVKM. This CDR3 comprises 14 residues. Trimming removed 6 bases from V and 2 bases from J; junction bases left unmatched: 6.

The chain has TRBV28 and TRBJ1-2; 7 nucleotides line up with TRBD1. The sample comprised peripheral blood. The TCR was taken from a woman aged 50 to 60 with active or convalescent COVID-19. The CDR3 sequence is CASSPTGANYGYTF. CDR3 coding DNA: TGTGCCAGCAGCCCAACAGGGGCGAACTATGGCTACACCTTC.